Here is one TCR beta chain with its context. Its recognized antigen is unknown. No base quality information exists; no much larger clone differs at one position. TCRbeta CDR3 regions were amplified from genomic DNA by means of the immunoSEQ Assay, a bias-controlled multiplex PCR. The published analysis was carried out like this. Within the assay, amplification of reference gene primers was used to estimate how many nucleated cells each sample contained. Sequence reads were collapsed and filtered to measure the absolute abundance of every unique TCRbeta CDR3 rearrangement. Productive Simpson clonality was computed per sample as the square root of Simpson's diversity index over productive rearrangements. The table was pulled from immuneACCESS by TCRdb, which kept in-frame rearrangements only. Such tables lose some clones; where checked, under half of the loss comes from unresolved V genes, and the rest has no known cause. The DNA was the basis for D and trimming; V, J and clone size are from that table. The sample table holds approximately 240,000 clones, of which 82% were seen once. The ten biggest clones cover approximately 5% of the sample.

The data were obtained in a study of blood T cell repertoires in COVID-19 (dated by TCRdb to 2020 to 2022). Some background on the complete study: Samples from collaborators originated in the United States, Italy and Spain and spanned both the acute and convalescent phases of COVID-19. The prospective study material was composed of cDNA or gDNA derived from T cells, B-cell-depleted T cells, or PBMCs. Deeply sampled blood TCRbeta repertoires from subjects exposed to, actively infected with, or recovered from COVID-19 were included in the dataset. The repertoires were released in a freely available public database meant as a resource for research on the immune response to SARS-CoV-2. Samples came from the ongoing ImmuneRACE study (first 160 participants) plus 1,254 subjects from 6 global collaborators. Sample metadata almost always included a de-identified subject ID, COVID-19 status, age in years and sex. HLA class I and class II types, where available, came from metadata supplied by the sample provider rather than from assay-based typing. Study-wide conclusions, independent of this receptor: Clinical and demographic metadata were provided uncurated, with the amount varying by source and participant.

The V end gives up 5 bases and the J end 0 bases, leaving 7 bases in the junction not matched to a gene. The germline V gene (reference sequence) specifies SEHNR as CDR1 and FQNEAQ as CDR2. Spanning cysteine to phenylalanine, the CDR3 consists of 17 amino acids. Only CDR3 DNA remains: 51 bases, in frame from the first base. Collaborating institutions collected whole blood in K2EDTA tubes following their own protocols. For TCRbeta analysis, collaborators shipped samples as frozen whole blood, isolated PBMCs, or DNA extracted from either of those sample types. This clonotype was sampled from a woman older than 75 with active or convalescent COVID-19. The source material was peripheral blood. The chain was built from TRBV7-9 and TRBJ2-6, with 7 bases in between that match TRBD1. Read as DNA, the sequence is TGTGCCAGCAGCCATAGGGACAGTAACTCTGGGGCCAACGTCCTGACTTTC. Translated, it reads CASSHRDSNSGANVLTF. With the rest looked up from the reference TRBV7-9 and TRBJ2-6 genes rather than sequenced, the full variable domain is DTGVSQNPRHKITKRGQNVTFRCDPISEHNRLYWYRQTLGQGPEFLTYFQNEAQLEKSRLLSDRFSAERPKGSFSTLEIQRTEQGDSAMYLCASSHRDSNSGANVLTFGAGSRLTVL.